This note documents a single T cell receptor (beta chain) sequence. The sample is drawn from a study of blood T cell repertoires in COVID-19. Only in-frame clones appear in the TCRdb table, and some are missing; sequencing was by immunoSEQ multiplex PCR. This sample has some 150,000 clones; roughly 87% occur once, and the top ten carry under 2%. This CDR3 region has 17 residues. Germline CDR1 SGHTA, CDR2 FQGTGA. V shed 0 bases and J 5 bases; nucleotides not matched to a gene: 8. This TCR was sampled from a human donor in a cohort sampled during active COVID-19. The chain is built from TRBV7-3 and TRBJ2-1, with 9 bases that match TRBD1. The sample comprised peripheral blood. The CDR3 loop is CASSLTPGQGLDNEQFF. The CDR3 coding sequence is TGTGCCAGCAGCTTAACTCCGGGACAGGGTTTGGACAATGAGCAGTTCTTC.